Listed here are 22 T cell receptor beta chains from one sample, sequenced in a study of cytomegalovirus exposure and HLA in healthy donors. The PCR employed 60 Vbeta primers together with 13 Jbeta primers. Libraries were prepared by immunoSEQ multiplex PCR; TCRdb keeps only in-frame clonotypes and omits some of them. The data contain approximately 110,000 clones, more than 60% of them singletons. The sequenced material came from PBMCs. Source of these receptors: a woman in her thirties or forties in good health and CMV-seronegative.

The chain combines TRBV30 with TRBJ1-2; the match to TRBD1 covers 7 bases. The CDR3 is 12 residues long. The germline V gene has CDR1 GTSNPN and CDR2 SVGIG (reference sequence). V lost 4 bases and J lost 2; bases outside the gene matches: 1. This CDR3 reads CAWMGQNYGYTF. CDR3 in DNA: TGTGCCTGGATGGGACAGAACTATGGCTACACCTTC.

This clone was detected a few times. The rearrangement uses TRBV6-5 and TRBJ1-5, with 7 bases identical to TRBD1. The CDR3 loop spans 15 amino acids. With V trimmed by 0 bases and J by 6 bases, 5 bases remained unmatched. In germline, CDR1 is MNHEY, CDR2 SVGAGI. The CDR3 sequence: CASSYSAGGGQPQHF. For the CDR3, the DNA is TGTGCCAGCAGTTACTCGGCAGGGGGAGGTCAGCCCCAGCATTTT.

The chain recombines TRBV28 with TRBJ2-7, with D tentatively TRBD1 (6 bases). The CDR3 has 12 residues. Trimming stripped 6 bases from V and 4 bases from J, with 10 bases between. Germline V gene sequence: CDR1 MDHEN, CDR2 SYDVKM. CDR3 in DNA: TGTGCCAGCAGGCCAGGGGATTACGAGCAGTACTTC. It is translated as CASRPGDYEQYF.

This sequence joins TRBV10-2 and TRBJ1-1; 7 bases are shared with TRBD1. V lost 6 bases to trimming and J lost 11 bases; unmatched junction nucleotides: 12. This CDR3 comprises 13 residues. Germline CDR1 WSHSY, CDR2 SAAADI. CDR3: CASRGDSPAMAFF. The CDR3, as DNA: TGCGCCAGCAGAGGGGACAGTCCTGCAATGGCTTTCTTT.

The V call is TRBV29-1, the J call TRBJ1-1; a possible D gene is TRBD1 (6 bases). Germline CDR1 reads SQVTM; CDR2 reads ANQGSEA. This CDR3 contains 11 residues. V was pared by 6 bases and J by 6 bases, with 11 bases between. CDR3 loop: CSVTRGAEAFF. CDR3 bases: TGCAGCGTGACCAGGGGTGCTGAAGCTTTCTTT.

V and J are TRBV7-9 and TRBJ2-6; TRBD2 matches 8 bases. Germline CDR1 SEHNR, CDR2 FQNEAQ (reference sequence). The CDR3 extends over 13 amino acids. V was pared by 11 bases and J by 4 bases, with 4 bases of the junction left unmatched. CDR3 in amino acids: CAWTSSGANVLTF. The CDR3 DNA sequence: TGTGCCTGGACTAGCTCCGGGGCCAACGTCCTGACTTTC.

This clone was observed a few times. The rearrangement uses TRBV4-3 and TRBJ2-1; possible D gene TRBD1, 6 bases. Per germline, CDR1 LGHNA and CDR2 YSLEER. V lost 4 bases, J lost 0 bases, and 10 bases lay in between. This CDR3 region has 15 residues. CDR3 coding DNA: TGCGCCAGCAGCCGGGGACAAAGCTCCTACAATGAGCAGTTCTTC. Translating it yields CASSRGQSSYNEQFF.

V usage is TRBV11-2 and J usage is TRBJ2-1, with 7 bases fitting TRBD2. This CDR3 spans 15 amino acids. J gave up 8 bases and V 2 bases, and 9 bases lay outside the gene matches. The germline gives CDR1 SGHAT, CDR2 FQNNGV. The CDR3 here is CASSLPSGIEDEQFF. CDR3 bases: TGTGCCAGCAGCTTACCGAGCGGGATCGAGGATGAGCAGTTCTTC.

The rearrangement links TRBV6-6 to TRBJ2-7, with TRBD1 matching 7 bases. CDR3 length: 14 amino acids. Trimming took 7 bases from V and 7 from J; bases not matched to a gene: 13. The germline CDR1 and CDR2 sequences are MNHNY and SVGAGI (reference sequence). The CDR3 DNA reads TGTGCCAGCATTAAAGGGGACAGTGAGGAAGAGCAGTACTTC. Protein product: CASIKGDSEEEQYF.

This chain joins TRBV6-5 and TRBJ1-1; D is unclear. CDR3 length: 14 amino acids. Germline loops: CDR1 MNHEY, CDR2 SVGAGI. V gave up 0 bases and J gave up 2 bases, with 7 bases separating them. Written as DNA, the CDR3 is TGTGCCAGCAGTTACTCACAGAGCAACACTGAAGCTTTCTTT. It is translated as CASSYSQSNTEAFF.

The chain links TRBV19 to TRBJ1-2; the D is unclear. The V end was cut by 3 bases, the J end by 1 base, with 9 bases between. Germline CDR1 and CDR2: LNHDA and SQIVND (reference sequence). There are 14 residues in the CDR3. The CDR3 bases are TGTGCCAGTAGTATTTGGCAAAGTAACTATGGCTACACCTTC. This encodes CASSIWQSNYGYTF.

The CDR3 nucleotides read TGCAGTGCTAGGCGAAACTCTGGGCTGTTTTTT. Translation: CSARRNSGLFF. The chain has TRBV20-1 and TRBJ2-2; D unclear. In germline, CDR1 is DFQATT, CDR2 SNEGSKA (reference sequence). The CDR3 covers 11 residues. V shed 3 bases and J shed 13 bases, with 12 bases lying between them.

This chain uses TRBV7-2 with TRBJ2-3, with D possibly matching TRBD2 (5 bases). CDR1 SGHTA and CDR2 FQGNSA come from the germline V gene. The CDR3 has 14 residues. The germline V and J ends were trimmed by 5 bases and 0 bases, with 9 bases remaining between them. The CDR3 region has the DNA TGTGCCAGCAGCCACGGGGATAGCACAGATACGCAGTATTTT. Translating gives CASSHGDSTDTQYF.

CDR3 loop: CASSPRHPGEQYF. The CDR3 nucleotides are TGTGCCAGCTCACCACGGCACCCGGGGGAGCAGTACTTC. The gene calls are TRBV18 and TRBJ2-7; possibly TRBD2 for D (5 bases). The CDR3 spans 13 residues. The germline CDR1 and CDR2 sequences are KGHSH and LQKENI. Trimming pared 1 base from V and 7 bases from J, leaving 11 bases between.

This clone came up a few times. The chain is built from TRBV6-1 and TRBJ1-6; D is unresolved. The CDR3 has 16 residues. Trimming left V 2 bases short and J 4 bases short, with 12 bases between. In germline, CDR1 is MNHNS, CDR2 SASEGT. The CDR3 region is CASSESSSPYNSPLHF. CDR3 nucleotide sequence: TGTGCCAGCAGTGAATCGAGCTCGCCATATAATTCACCCCTCCACTTT.

The V gene is TRBV9, the J gene TRBJ2-5, with 8 bases identical to TRBD2. The V gene's germline CDR1 is SGDLS and CDR2 YYNGEE. The CDR3 consists of 16 residues. Trimming cost V 0 bases and J 7 bases; bases outside gene matches: 11. Here the CDR3 DNA reads TGTGCCAGCAGCGTAGATGTCAGCGGGGGTCCGTCGACCCAGTACTTC. It yields the protein CASSVDVSGGPSTQYF.

The chain has TRBV5-6 and TRBJ1-2, with 10 bases lining up with TRBD1. There are 15 residues in the CDR3. Trimming cost V 4 bases and J 7 bases; bases outside gene matches: 10. CDR1 and CDR2 from the germline V gene are SGHDT and YYEEEE. For the CDR3, the DNA is TGTGCCAGCAGCAGTCCTGACAGGGGGCTTTTTGGCTACACCTTC. It yields the protein CASSSPDRGLFGYTF.

The chain employs TRBV14 and TRBJ2-1, with TRBD2 matching over 11 bases. V shed 4 bases and J 8 bases; nucleotides not matched to a gene: 7. This CDR3 contains 15 residues. The germline CDR1 and CDR2 sequences are SGHDN and FVKESK. The CDR3 reads CASSRSGRAGYEQFF. The CDR3, as DNA: TGTGCCAGCAGCCGTAGCGGGAGGGCCGGATATGAGCAGTTCTTC.

The chain couples TRBV5-1 to TRBJ2-5; 8 bases are shared with TRBD2. The J segment lost 3 bases and the V segment lost 4 bases, leaving 5 bases of the junction unmatched. This CDR3 contains 14 residues. The V gene's germline CDR1 is SGHRS and CDR2 YFSETQ. CDR3: CASSPGTSKETQYF. Here the CDR3 DNA reads TGCGCCAGCAGCCCCGGGACTAGTAAAGAGACCCAGTACTTC. Based on the CDR3 plus reference TRBV5-1 and TRBJ2-5, the full variable domain is KAGVTQTPRYLIKTRGQQVTLSCSPISGHRSVSWYQQTPGQGLQFLFEYFSETQRNKGNFPGRFSGRQFSNSRSEMNVSTLELGDSALYLCASSPGTSKETQYFGPGTRLLVL.

The CDR3 protein is CAWSLPRRRGYTF. The CDR3 coding sequence is TGTGCCTGGAGTCTACCCAGGCGACGAGGCTACACCTTC. The gene calls are TRBV30 and TRBJ1-2, with D hard to call. Between the trimmed V and J ends, which lost 2 bases and 8 bases, there was a span of 15 bases. Germline assignment: CDR1 GTSNPN and CDR2 SVGIG (reference sequence). The CDR3 has 13 amino acids.

The chain employs TRBV7-3 and TRBJ2-5; the match to TRBD2 covers 7 bases. After removal of 5 bases from V and 4 bases from J, the junction contained 10 bases not matched to a gene. Germline lookup yields CDR1 SGHTA and CDR2 FQGTGA. The CDR3 sequence is 15 residues long. CDR3 DNA sequence: TGTGCCAGCAGCCCGGGAGGTGCTAGCGGAGAGACCCAGTACTTC. This encodes CASSPGGASGETQYF. Complete variable domain (other parts from reference TRBV7-3 and TRBJ2-5): GAGVSQTPSNKVTEKGKYVELRCDPISGHTALYWYRQSLGQGPEFLIYFQGTGAADDSGLPNDRFFAVRPEGSVSTLKIQRTERGDSAVYLCASSPGGASGETQYFGPGTRLLVL.

V is TRBV7-9 and J is TRBJ2-7; maybe TRBD2 (6 bases). The CDR3 has 14 residues. V lost 7 bases to trimming and J lost 0 bases, with 13 bases between them. Germline V lookup: CDR1 SEHNR, CDR2 FQNEAQ (reference sequence). DNA of the CDR3: TGTGCCAGCATCAATAGCGGTAGCTCCTACGAGCAGTACTTC. Its translation: CASINSGSSYEQYF.